The 25 T cell receptor beta chains below come from one sample, sequenced in a study of blood T cell repertoires in COVID-19. The repertoire was sequenced with immunoSEQ multiplex PCR; TCRdb's copy has only in-frame clones and lacks some. This table holds about 350,000 clones, 90% to 95% found once. Material: peripheral blood. These TCRs come from a woman aged 18-29 years who had recovered from COVID-19.

The rearrangement uses TRBV2 and TRBJ1-2; 9 bases match TRBD1. The V and J ends lost 10 bases and 3 bases, in that order; junction bases with no gene match: 9. The CDR3 consists of 14 residues. From germline, CDR1 is SNHLY and CDR2 FYNNEI. CDR3 loop: CAIERGQGDYGYTF. The CDR3, as DNA: TGTGCCATCGAGAGGGGACAGGGTGACTATGGCTACACCTTC.

The chain links TRBV27 to TRBJ1-2; D is unresolved. CDR1 and CDR2 from the germline V gene are MNHEY and SMNVEV (reference sequence). The V gene lost 4 bases and the J gene lost 4 bases, with 13 bases spanning the gap. This CDR3 comprises 14 residues. CDR3 DNA sequence: TGTGCCAGCAGTTCCAGTGGGGAGTTCTATGGCTACACCTTC. Translating gives CASSSSGEFYGYTF.

This chain uses TRBV5-8 with TRBJ2-5; 8 nucleotides align to TRBD2. Germline V gene data show CDR1 as SGHTS and CDR2 as YDEGEE. There are 15 residues in the CDR3. The junction had 10 bases not matched to a gene; V was cut back by 4 bases and J by 5 bases. CDR3 DNA: TGTGCCAGCAGCACGGGGGGGCTGGTTGTGGAGACCCAGTACTTC. As protein: CASSTGGLVVETQYF.

The genes are TRBV28 and TRBJ1-2, with D perhaps matching TRBD1 (5 bases). Per the germline V gene, CDR1 is MDHEN and CDR2 is SYDVKM. Trimming stripped 10 bases from V and 0 bases from J, with 15 bases between. This CDR3 contains 14 residues. CDR3 protein: CATRGDPANYGYTF. The CDR3 coding sequence is TGTGCCACCCGCGGGGACCCTGCTAACTATGGCTACACCTTC.

This chain joins TRBV4-1 and TRBJ2-2, with TRBD2 matching over 10 bases. V dropped 4 bases and J dropped 1; count of bases not matched to a gene: 3. Germline values: CDR1 MGHRA, CDR2 YSYEKL. CDR3 length: 16 residues. The chain's CDR3 is CASSPGLAENTGELFF. CDR3 nucleotide sequence: TGCGCCAGCAGCCCCGGACTAGCGGAGAACACCGGGGAGCTGTTTTTT.

The chain links TRBV11-3 to TRBJ1-1, with a tentative D call TRBD1 (6 bases). Germline CDR1 is SGHNT and CDR2 is YENEEA. CDR3 length equals 13 residues. Between the trimmed V and J ends, which lost 7 bases and 3 bases, there was a span of 12 bases. The CDR3 DNA reads TGTGCCAGCAAAGGGGGTGGTTACACTGAAGCTTTCTTT. This gives the protein CASKGGGYTEAFF. The whole variable domain, filled in from reference TRBV11-3 and TRBJ1-1, reads EAGVVQSPRYKIIEKKQPVAFWCNPISGHNTLYWYLQNLGQGPELLIRYENEEAVDDSQLPKDRFSAERLKGVDSTLKIQPAELGDSAVYLCASKGGGYTEAFFGQGTRLTVV.

The V and J genes are TRBV28 and TRBJ2-1; 13 positions match TRBD2. The junction had 5 bases not matched to a gene; V was cut back by 7 bases and J by 8 bases. CDR1 is MDHEN, CDR2 SYDVKM, per germline. The CDR3 is 14 residues long. CDR3 protein: CASKWTSGSHEQFF. CDR3 DNA sequence: TGTGCCAGCAAATGGACTAGCGGGAGCCATGAGCAGTTCTTC.

This chain connects TRBV3-1 (or the pseudogene TRBV3-2) to TRBJ1-4, with D maybe TRBD1 (5 bases). The CDR3 runs 15 residues. V was clipped by 5 bases and J by 5 bases, with 15 bases between them. The germline gives CDR1 LGHDT, CDR2 YNNKEL (reference sequence). The CDR3 loop is CASSWTRQINEKLFF. CDR3 nucleotide sequence: TGTGCCAGCAGCTGGACTAGACAGATAAATGAAAAACTGTTTTTT.

J is TRBJ2-4 and V is TRBV3-1 (or the pseudogene TRBV3-2); 9 nucleotides line up with TRBD1. The V segment lost 2 bases and the J segment 0 bases; nucleotides outside the gene matches: 5. The CDR3 is made up of 17 amino acids. Germline CDR1 LGHDT, CDR2 YNNKEL (reference sequence). CDR3 protein: CASSQQTGGLAKNIQYF. The DNA of the CDR3 is TGTGCCAGCAGCCAACAGACAGGGGGGCTAGCCAAAAACATTCAGTACTTC.

V gene TRBV19 combines with J gene TRBJ1-2; D is unclear. This CDR3 has 17 residues. V gave up 2 bases and J gave up 8 bases, with 24 bases separating them. Germline V gene lookup returns CDR1 LNHDA and CDR2 SQIVND (reference sequence). The CDR3 nucleotides read TGTGCCAGTAGTATACGTCACAGCCAGCCGATAGAGAGAGGCTACACCTTC. It specifies CASSIRHSQPIERGYTF.

The table lists this clone with a few counts. This sequence joins TRBV18 and TRBJ1-1; 7 bases are a match to TRBD1. The CDR3 loop spans 14 amino acids. Looked up from germline, CDR1 is KGHSH and CDR2 is LQKENI. V was clipped by 5 bases and J by 1 base; unmatched bases: 4. The DNA for the CDR3 is TGTGCCAGCTCAGCCCGACAGGGGAACACTGAAGCTTTCTTT. Its protein is CASSARQGNTEAFF. Full variable domain (rest looked up from reference TRBV18 and TRBJ1-1): NAGVMQNPRHLVRRRGQEARLRCSPMKGHSHVYWYRQLPEEGLKFMVYLQKENIIDESGMPKERFSAEFPKEGPSILRIQQVVRGDSAAYFCASSARQGNTEAFFGQGTRLTVV.

The sample holds one count of this clone. The rearrangement uses TRBV12-3 or TRBV12-4 and TRBJ2-1; no clear D gene. V lost 5 bases to trimming and J lost 9 bases, with 8 bases between them. The length of the CDR3 is 11 residues. The CDR3 here is CASSATREQFF. In DNA form, the CDR3 reads TGTGCCAGCAGTGCTACTCGTGAGCAGTTCTTC.

This rearrangement joins TRBV2 to TRBJ1-5; the D gene is possibly TRBD1 (6 bases). This CDR3 is built from 16 residues. Trimming removed 0 bases at V and 4 bases at J, with 13 bases between. Per germline, CDR1 SNHLY and CDR2 FYNNEI. The CDR3 DNA follows: TGTGCCAGCAGTGAAGCGGGGGGGCGTTCAAATCAGCCCCAGCATTTT. Translated, it gives CASSEAGGRSNQPQHF.

V gene TRBV11-2 combines with J gene TRBJ2-7; D not resolved. The V gene's germline CDR1 is SGHAT and CDR2 FQNNGV. The CDR3 loop spans 12 amino acids. V lost 0 bases and J lost 6, with 6 bases in between. CDR3 amino acids: CASSLEATEQYV. CDR3 coding DNA: TGTGCCAGCAGCTTAGAAGCTACCGAGCAGTACGTC.

The rearrangement uses TRBV2 and TRBJ2-7; a weak D match, TRBD1 (5 bases). The CDR3 runs to 12 residues. Per the germline V gene, CDR1 is SNHLY and CDR2 is FYNNEI. The V end was cut by 5 bases, the J end by 1 base, with 6 bases between. CDR3 protein: CASSPGSYEQYV. In DNA, the CDR3 is TGTGCCAGCAGTCCAGGGTCCTACGAGCAGTACGTC.

The CDR3 region is CAWSSGAYEQYV. The CDR3 DNA reads as TGTGCCTGGAGTAGCGGGGCCTACGAGCAGTACGTC. V is TRBV30 and J is TRBJ2-7, with 7 bases aligning to TRBD2. The CDR3 loop spans 12 amino acids. V shed 2 bases, J shed 2 bases, and the junction held 0 bases outside the gene matches. Germline CDR1 and CDR2: GTSNPN and SVGIG (reference sequence).

V and J are TRBV6-6 and TRBJ1-4; the D gene is possibly TRBD1 (5 bases). Germline CDR1 and CDR2: MNHNY and SVGAGI (reference sequence). Trimming pared 0 bases from V and 3 bases from J, leaving 11 bases between. CDR3 length equals 16 residues. CDR3 in DNA: TGTGCCAGCAGTTACTCCTCGCAGGGTCCTAATGAAAAACTGTTTTTT. Its translation is CASSYSSQGPNEKLFF.

As concerns this clone: Other DNA variants within this sample encode the same CDR3. The V call is TRBV9, the J call TRBJ2-3, with TRBD2 as a possible D gene (6 bases). The CDR3 has 13 amino acids. The V end lost 0 bases, the J end lost 5 bases, and 7 bases lay between the germline ends. CDR1 is SGDLS and CDR2 is YYNGEE in the germline V gene. CDR3 residues: CASSVGAGDTQYF. The CDR3 coding sequence is TGTGCCAGCAGCGTAGGAGCGGGAGATACGCAGTATTTT.

The genes are TRBV7-2 and TRBJ1-6; no definite D call. The CDR3 covers 16 residues. Deletions cut 0 bases from V and 7 bases from J, with 13 bases between. Per the germline V gene, CDR1 is SGHTA and CDR2 is FQGNSA. The CDR3 loop reads CASSLAGSRRNSPLHF. CDR3 nucleotides: TGTGCCAGCAGCTTAGCGGGGTCGAGGAGGAATTCACCCCTCCACTTT.

The V and J genes are TRBV5-4 and TRBJ2-1; 7 nucleotides agree with TRBD1. Germline trimming cut 4 bases from V and 2 bases from J; bases unmatched to any gene: 6. Germline V gene data show CDR1 as SGHNT and CDR2 as YYREEE (reference sequence). The length of the CDR3 is 15 residues. This CDR3 reads CASSPDRVTYNEQFF. The CDR3 DNA sequence: TGTGCCAGCAGCCCAGACAGGGTAACCTACAATGAGCAGTTCTTC.

The genes are TRBV19 and TRBJ1-1; unclear D gene. V was pared by 3 bases and J by 1 base, with 6 bases between. This CDR3 spans 13 amino acids. Germline V gives CDR1 LNHDA, CDR2 SQIVND (reference sequence). The CDR3 DNA follows: TGTGCCAGTAGTATCAATCCGAACACTGAAGCTTTCTTT. Protein sequence: CASSINPNTEAFF. Full variable domain (missing parts from reference TRBV19 and TRBJ1-1): DGGITQSPKYLFRKEGQNVTLSCEQNLNHDAMYWYRQDPGQGLRLIYYSQIVNDFQKGDIAEGYSVSREKKESFPLTVTSAQKNPTAFYLCASSINPNTEAFFGQGTRLTVV.

The chain links TRBV6-1 to TRBJ2-7, with D uncertain. The germline CDR1 and CDR2 sequences are MNHNS and SASEGT. Trimming removed 3 bases from V and 1 base from J, with 13 bases in between. There are 15 residues in the CDR3. CDR3 residues: CASSEINSASYEQYV. CDR3 nucleotides: TGTGCCAGCAGTGAGATTAACAGTGCATCCTACGAGCAGTACGTC.

The V gene is TRBV15, the J gene TRBJ2-2; no definite D call. Trimming took off 0 bases at V and 0 bases at J, with 8 bases between the two ends. CDR1 is LNHNV, CDR2 YYDKDF, per germline (reference sequence). The CDR3 is made up of 16 amino acids. CDR3 nucleotides: TGTGCCACCAGCAGAGACGGCGGCGCGAACACCGGGGAGCTGTTTTTT. Amino acids: CATSRDGGANTGELFF.

The J gene is TRBJ2-3, the V gene TRBV5-6, with a possible D match to TRBD2 (6 bases). Germline values: CDR1 SGHDT, CDR2 YYEEEE. The length of the CDR3 is 15 residues. The V end was cut by 0 bases, the J end by 0 bases, with 8 bases between. The CDR3 is CASSLGGISTDTQYF. DNA for the CDR3: TGTGCCAGCAGCTTGGGCGGGATAAGCACAGATACGCAGTATTTT.

CDR3 loop: CASSRKTGWNSPLHF. CDR3 DNA sequence: TGTGCCAGCAGCCGAAAGACAGGGTGGAATTCACCCCTCCACTTT. The chain recombines TRBV11-2 with TRBJ1-6; 7 bases are shared with TRBD1. The length of the CDR3 is 15 residues. Germline V lookup: CDR1 SGHAT, CDR2 FQNNGV. V gave up 5 bases and J gave up 7 bases; unmatched junction bases: 8.